The 8 T cell receptor beta chains below all came from one sample that was sequenced in a study of monozygotic twins with inflammatory bowel disease. TCRdb re-called the 5' RACE reads; one entry per CDR3 protein, DNA not given. The clone table shows around 370,000 distinct CDR3 sequences, with the ten largest holding 2% to 3%. The material sequenced was blood. Receptors originate from a human donor with ulcerative colitis or Crohn's disease, or a healthy co-twin of an affected twin (not recorded which).

The rearrangement uses TRBV6-2 or TRBV6-3 and TRBJ1-4; TCRdb picks TRBD1, but there is no DNA to check that call. The CDR3 runs to 16 residues. In germline, CDR1 is MNHEY, CDR2 SVGEGT. The CDR3: CASSDPTGTEEEKLFF.

The chain employs TRBV12-3 or TRBV12-4 and TRBJ1-2; TCRdb selects TRBD1, and the lack of DNA leaves this call unchecked. The CDR3 has 14 amino acids. CDR3 sequence: CASSQIRGFGGYTF.

The rearrangement links TRBV5-1 to TRBJ2-3. This CDR3 spans 14 amino acids. Germline V gene data show CDR1 as SGHRS and CDR2 as YFSETQ. The CDR3 protein is CASSLLQSTDTQYF.

The CDR3 reads CASSLDSSISYEQYF. The chain is built from TRBV5-1 and TRBJ2-7; lacking DNA, the TRBD1 call made by TCRdb goes unchecked. CDR1 SGHRS and CDR2 YFSETQ come from the germline V gene. This CDR3 spans 15 amino acids.

V usage is TRBV20-1 and J usage is TRBJ2-1; without DNA, the TCRdb call of TRBD2 cannot be checked. There are 13 residues in the CDR3. Germline V lookup: CDR1 DFQATT, CDR2 SNEGSKA (reference sequence). CDR3 residues: CSASSGGYNEQFF.

This chain uses TRBV5-1 with TRBJ2-1; the TRBD2 assignment by TCRdb is unverifiable without DNA. This CDR3 region has 15 residues. CDR1 SGHRS and CDR2 YFSETQ come from the germline V gene. CDR3 in amino acids: CASASGGGEYNEQFF.

V and J are TRBV5-1 and TRBJ1-4; checking the TCRdb D call of TRBD1 is not possible without DNA. Germline V gene sequence: CDR1 SGHRS, CDR2 YFSETQ. The CDR3 consists of 15 residues. CDR3: CASSLAGDKVEKLFF.

This chain connects TRBV25-1 to TRBJ2-3; TCRdb selects TRBD1, and the lack of DNA leaves this call unchecked. The germline gives CDR1 MGHDK, CDR2 SYGVNS. This CDR3 contains 14 residues. The chain's CDR3 is CASRGQGGADTQYF. Full variable domain (rest looked up from reference TRBV25-1 and TRBJ2-3): EADIYQTPRYLVIGTGKKITLECSQTMGHDKMYWYQQDPGMELHLIHYSYGVNSTEKGDLSSESTVSRIRTEHFPLTLESARPSHTSQYLCASRGQGGADTQYFGPGTRLTVL.